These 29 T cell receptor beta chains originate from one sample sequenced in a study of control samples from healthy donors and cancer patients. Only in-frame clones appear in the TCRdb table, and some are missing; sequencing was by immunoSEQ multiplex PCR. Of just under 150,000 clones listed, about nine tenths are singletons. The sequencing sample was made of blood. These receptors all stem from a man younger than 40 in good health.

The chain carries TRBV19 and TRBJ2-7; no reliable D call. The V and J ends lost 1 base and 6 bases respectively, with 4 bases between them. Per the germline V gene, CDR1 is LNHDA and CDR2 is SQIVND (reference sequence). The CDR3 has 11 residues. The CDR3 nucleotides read TGTGCCAGTAGTATAGGTACCGAGCAGTACTTC. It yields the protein CASSIGTEQYF. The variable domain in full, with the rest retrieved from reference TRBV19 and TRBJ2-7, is DGGITQSPKYLFRKEGQNVTLSCEQNLNHDAMYWYRQDPGQGLRLIYYSQIVNDFQKGDIAEGYSVSREKKESFPLTVTSAQKNPTAFYLCASSIGTEQYFGPGTRLTVT.

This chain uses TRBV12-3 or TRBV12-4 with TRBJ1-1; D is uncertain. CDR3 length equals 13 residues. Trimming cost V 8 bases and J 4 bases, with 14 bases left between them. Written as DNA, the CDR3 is TGTGCCAGCGTAGCCGTTCCCGGCACTGAAGCTTTCTTT. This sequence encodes CASVAVPGTEAFF.

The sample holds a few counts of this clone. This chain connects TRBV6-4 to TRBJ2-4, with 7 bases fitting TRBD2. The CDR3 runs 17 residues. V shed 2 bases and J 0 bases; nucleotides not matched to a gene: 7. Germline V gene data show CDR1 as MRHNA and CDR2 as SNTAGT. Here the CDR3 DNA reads TGTGCCAGCAGTGACGGAGGCTGGGGGGGAGCCAAAAACATTCAGTACTTC. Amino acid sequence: CASSDGGWGGAKNIQYF.

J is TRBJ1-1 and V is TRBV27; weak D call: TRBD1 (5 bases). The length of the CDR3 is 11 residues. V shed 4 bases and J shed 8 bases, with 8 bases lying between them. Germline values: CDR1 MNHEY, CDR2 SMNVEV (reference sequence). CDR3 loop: CASSSGAEAFF. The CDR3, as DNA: TGTGCCAGCAGTTCTGGGGCAGAAGCTTTCTTT.

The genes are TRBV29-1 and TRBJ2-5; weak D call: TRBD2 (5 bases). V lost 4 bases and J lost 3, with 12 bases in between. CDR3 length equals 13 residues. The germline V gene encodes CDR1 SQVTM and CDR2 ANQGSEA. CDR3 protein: CSVVTRREETQYF. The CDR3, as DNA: TGCAGCGTTGTTACCAGGCGGGAAGAGACCCAGTACTTC.

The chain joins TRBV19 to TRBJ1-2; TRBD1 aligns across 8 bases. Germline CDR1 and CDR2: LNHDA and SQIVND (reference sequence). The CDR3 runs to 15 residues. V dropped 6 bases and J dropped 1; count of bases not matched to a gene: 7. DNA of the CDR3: TGTGCCAGTAGCCCTTTGACAGGGGTTAACTATGGCTACACCTTC. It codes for CASSPLTGVNYGYTF.

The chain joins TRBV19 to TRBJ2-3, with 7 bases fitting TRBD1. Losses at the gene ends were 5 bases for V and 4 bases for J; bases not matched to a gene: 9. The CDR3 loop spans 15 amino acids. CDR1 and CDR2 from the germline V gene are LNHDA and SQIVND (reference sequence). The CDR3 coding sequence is TGTGCCAGTAGTCCCCAGACAGGGAAGTCAGATACGCAGTATTTT. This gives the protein CASSPQTGKSDTQYF.

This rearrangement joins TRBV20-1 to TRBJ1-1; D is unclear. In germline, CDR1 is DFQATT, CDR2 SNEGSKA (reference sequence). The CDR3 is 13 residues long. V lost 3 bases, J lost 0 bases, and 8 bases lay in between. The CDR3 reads CSASARMNTEAFF. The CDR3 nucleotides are TGCAGTGCTAGTGCACGGATGAACACTGAAGCTTTCTTT.

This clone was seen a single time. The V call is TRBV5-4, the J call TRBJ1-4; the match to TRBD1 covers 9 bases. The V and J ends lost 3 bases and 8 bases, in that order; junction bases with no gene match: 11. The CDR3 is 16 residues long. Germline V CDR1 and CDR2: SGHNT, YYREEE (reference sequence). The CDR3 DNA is TGTGCCAGCAGCTCCCAGCGGGGGACAGGGAAAGAAAAACTGTTTTTT. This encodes CASSSQRGTGKEKLFF.

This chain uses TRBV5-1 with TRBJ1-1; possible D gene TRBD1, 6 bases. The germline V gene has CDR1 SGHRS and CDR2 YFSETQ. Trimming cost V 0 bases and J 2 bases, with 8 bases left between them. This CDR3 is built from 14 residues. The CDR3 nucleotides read TGCGCCAGCAGCTTGGCAGGGGCAAACACTGAAGCTTTCTTT. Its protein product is CASSLAGANTEAFF. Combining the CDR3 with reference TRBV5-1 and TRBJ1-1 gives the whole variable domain KAGVTQTPRYLIKTRGQQVTLSCSPISGHRSVSWYQQTPGQGLQFLFEYFSETQRNKGNFPGRFSGRQFSNSRSEMNVSTLELGDSALYLCASSLAGANTEAFFGQGTRLTVV.

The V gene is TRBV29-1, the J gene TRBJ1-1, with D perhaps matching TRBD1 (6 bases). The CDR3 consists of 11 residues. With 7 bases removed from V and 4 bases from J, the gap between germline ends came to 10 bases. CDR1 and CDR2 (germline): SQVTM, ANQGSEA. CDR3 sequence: CSGSGVTEAFF. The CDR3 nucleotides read TGCAGCGGCTCAGGGGTCACTGAAGCTTTCTTT.

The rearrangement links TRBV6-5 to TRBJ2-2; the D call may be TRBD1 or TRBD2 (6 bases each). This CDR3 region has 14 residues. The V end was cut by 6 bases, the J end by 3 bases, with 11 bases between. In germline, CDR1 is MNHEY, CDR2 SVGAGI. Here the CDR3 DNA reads TGTGCCAGCAGGGACTACAGGGACACCGGGGAGCTGTTTTTT. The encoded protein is CASRDYRDTGELFF.

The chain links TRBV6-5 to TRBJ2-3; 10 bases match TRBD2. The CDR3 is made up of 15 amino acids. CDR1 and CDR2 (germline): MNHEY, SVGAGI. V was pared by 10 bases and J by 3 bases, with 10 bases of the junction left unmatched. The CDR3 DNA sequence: TGTGCCACTGGTCCACTAGCGGGGTCGACAGATACGCAGTATTTT. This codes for CATGPLAGSTDTQYF.

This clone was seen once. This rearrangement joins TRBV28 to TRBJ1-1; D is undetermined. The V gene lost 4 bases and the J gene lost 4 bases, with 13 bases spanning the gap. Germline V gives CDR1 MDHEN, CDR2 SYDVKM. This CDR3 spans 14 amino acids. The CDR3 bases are TGTGCCAGCAGTTCCGCGAACCGGCCCACTGAAGCTTTCTTT. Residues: CASSSANRPTEAFF.

The CDR3 DNA reads TGTGCCAGCAGCACGGACAACTATGGCTACACCTTC. This translates into CASSTDNYGYTF. The genes are TRBV5-6 and TRBJ1-2; D is unresolved. V was cut by 4 bases and J by 2 bases, with 6 bases left in between. The CDR3 spans 12 residues. The germline gives CDR1 SGHDT, CDR2 YYEEEE.

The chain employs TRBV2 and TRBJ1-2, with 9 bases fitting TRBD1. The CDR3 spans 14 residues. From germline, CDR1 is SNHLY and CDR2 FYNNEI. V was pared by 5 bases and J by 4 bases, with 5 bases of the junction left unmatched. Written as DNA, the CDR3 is TGTGCCAGCAGTCTAACGACAGGGGGCTATGGCTACACCTTC. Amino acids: CASSLTTGGYGYTF.

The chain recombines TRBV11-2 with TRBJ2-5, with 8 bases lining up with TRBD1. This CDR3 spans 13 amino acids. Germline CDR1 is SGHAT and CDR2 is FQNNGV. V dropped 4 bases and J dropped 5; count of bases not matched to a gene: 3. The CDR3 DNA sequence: TGTGCCAGCAGCTCGGACAGGGCCGAGACCCAGTACTTC. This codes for CASSSDRAETQYF.

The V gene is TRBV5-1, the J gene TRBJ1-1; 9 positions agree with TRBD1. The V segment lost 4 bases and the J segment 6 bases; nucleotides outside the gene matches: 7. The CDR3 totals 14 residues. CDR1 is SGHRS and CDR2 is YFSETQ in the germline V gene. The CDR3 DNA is TGCGCCAGCAGCACGGGACAGGGTTGGGCTGAAGCTTTCTTT. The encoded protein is CASSTGQGWAEAFF.

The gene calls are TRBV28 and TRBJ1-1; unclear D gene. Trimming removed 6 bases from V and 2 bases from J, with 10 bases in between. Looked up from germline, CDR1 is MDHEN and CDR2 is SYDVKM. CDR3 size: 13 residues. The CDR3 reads CASSLQYNTEAFF. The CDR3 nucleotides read TGTGCCAGCAGCCTACAATACAACACTGAAGCTTTCTTT.

CDR3 bases: TGTGCCAGCAGCTTATCCTCTAGCGGGGAGCAGTTCTTC. Amino acids: CASSLSSSGEQFF. The chain has TRBV5-4 and TRBJ2-1; TRBD2 agrees at 8 bases. The CDR3 totals 13 residues. Unmatched junction bases numbered 5, after V lost 2 bases and J lost 10 bases. Germline CDR1 and CDR2: SGHNT and YYREEE (reference sequence).

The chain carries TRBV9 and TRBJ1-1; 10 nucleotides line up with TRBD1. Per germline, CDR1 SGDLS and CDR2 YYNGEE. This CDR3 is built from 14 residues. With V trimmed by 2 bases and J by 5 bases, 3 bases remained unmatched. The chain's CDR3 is CASSVGQGRTEAFF. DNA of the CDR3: TGTGCCAGCAGCGTGGGACAGGGGAGGACTGAAGCTTTCTTT.

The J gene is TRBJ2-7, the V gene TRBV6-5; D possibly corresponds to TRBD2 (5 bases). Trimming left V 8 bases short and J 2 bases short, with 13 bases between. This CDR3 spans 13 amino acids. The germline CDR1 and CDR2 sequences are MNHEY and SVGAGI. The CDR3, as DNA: TGTGCCAGCGGCCGGGGAGTAGCCTACGAGCAGTACTTC. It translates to CASGRGVAYEQYF.

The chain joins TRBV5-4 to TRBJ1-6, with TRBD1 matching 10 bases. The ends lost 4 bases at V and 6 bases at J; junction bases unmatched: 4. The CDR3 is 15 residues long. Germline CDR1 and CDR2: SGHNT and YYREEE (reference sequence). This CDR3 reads CASSGTGAVNSPLHF. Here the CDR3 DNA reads TGTGCCAGCAGCGGGACAGGGGCGGTTAATTCACCCCTCCACTTT.

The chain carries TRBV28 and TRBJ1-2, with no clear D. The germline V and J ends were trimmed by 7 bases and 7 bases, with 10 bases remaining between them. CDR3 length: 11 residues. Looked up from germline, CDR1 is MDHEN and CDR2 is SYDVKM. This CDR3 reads CASTGLFGYTF. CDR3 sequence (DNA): TGTGCCAGCACGGGCCTGTTTGGCTACACCTTC.

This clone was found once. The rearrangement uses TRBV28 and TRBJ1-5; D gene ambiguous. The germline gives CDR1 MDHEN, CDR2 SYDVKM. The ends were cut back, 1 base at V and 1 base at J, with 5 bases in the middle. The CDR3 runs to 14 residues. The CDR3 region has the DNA TGTGCCAGCAGTTTATCTGCAAGCAATCAGCCCCAGCATTTT. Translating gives CASSLSASNQPQHF. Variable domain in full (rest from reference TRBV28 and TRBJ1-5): DVKVTQSSRYLVKRTGEKVFLECVQDMDHENMFWYRQDPGLGLRLIYFSYDVKMKEKGDIPEGYSVSREKKERFSLILESASTNQTSMYLCASSLSASNQPQHFGDGTRLSIL.

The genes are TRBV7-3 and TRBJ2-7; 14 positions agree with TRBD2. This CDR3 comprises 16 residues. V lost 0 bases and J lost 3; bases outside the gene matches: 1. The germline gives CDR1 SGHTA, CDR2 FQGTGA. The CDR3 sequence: CASSLTGLAGDYEQYF. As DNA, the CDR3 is TGTGCCAGCAGCTTAACGGGACTAGCGGGGGACTACGAGCAGTACTTC. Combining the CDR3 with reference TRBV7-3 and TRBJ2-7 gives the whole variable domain GAGVSQTPSNKVTEKGKYVELRCDPISGHTALYWYRQSLGQGPEFLIYFQGTGAADDSGLPNDRFFAVRPEGSVSTLKIQRTERGDSAVYLCASSLTGLAGDYEQYFGPGTRLTVT.

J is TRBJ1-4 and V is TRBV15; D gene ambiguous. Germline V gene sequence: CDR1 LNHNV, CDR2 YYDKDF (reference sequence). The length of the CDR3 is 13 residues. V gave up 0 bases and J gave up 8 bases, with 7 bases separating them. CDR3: CATSRDQWEKLFF. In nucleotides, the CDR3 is TGTGCCACCAGCAGAGATCAGTGGGAAAAACTGTTTTTT.

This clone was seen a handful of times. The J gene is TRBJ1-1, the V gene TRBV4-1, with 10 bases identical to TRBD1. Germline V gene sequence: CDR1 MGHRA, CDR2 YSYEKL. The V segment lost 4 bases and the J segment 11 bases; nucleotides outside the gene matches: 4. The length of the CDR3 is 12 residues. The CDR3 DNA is TGCGCCAGCAGCCCCGGGACAGGGGTGGCTTTCTTT. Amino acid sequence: CASSPGTGVAFF.

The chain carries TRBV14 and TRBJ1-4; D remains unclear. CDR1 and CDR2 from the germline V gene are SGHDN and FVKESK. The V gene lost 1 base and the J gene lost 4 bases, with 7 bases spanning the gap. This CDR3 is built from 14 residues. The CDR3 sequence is CASSQARFNEKLFF. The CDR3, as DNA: TGTGCCAGCAGCCAAGCGCGGTTTAATGAAAAACTGTTTTTT.